This T cell receptor beta chain was profiled in a study of spatial heterogeneity in lung cancer. Study overall: Alpha-chain detections were consistently fewer than beta-chain detections among the sequences. For the average unique TCR and UMI combination, more than 8.5 occurrences appeared in raw reads.

This clonotype was picked up a small number of times. Its antigen remains unknown. The CDR3 loop spans 18 amino acids. The presence of a unique molecular identifier marked each TCR cDNA molecule. Via MiXCR, TCRdb re-called the 5' RACE reads, giving one row per CDR3 protein. Found here are around 60,000 distinct CDR3 sequences, roughly 7.9% of them singletons; the top ten hold approximately 15%. Sample time point: sample taken at primary tumor resection. Unsorted whole RNA from tumor, nontumor lung or frozen PBMC underwent sequencing. Study-level findings and limits: Blood carried ubiquitous expanded tumor TCRs more at resection than follow-up.

The TCR was taken from a female donor with early-stage non-small cell lung cancer. The sequencing here drew on PBMCs, taken at surgery. The chain recombines TRBV21-1 with TRBJ2-2; the table gives TRBD1 as D, unverified against the DNA. TRBV21-1 corresponds to a pseudogene. CDR3 in amino acids: CASSFYKDRGQDTGELFF. Written as DNA, the CDR3 is TGTGCCAGCAGCTTTTATAAAGACAGGGGGCAGGACACCGGGGAGCTGTTTTTT.